This is a list of T cell receptor beta chains from one sample in a study of PD-1 blockade in classical Hodgkin lymphoma. Only in-frame clones appear in the TCRdb table, and some are missing; sequencing was by immunoSEQ multiplex PCR. This sample has tens of thousands of clones, with approximately 90% found just once. The material sequenced was CD4+ T cells from blood, taken before the fourth cycle of nivolumab. The receptors shown here come from a human donor with classical Hodgkin lymphoma. Each CDR3 is given with its conserved first and last residue. A D gene is named only where the DNA matches it firmly. Clone sizes are given selectively: once, few, many, or a class where the clone is expanded.

abundance: .
j_gene: TRBJ2-7
v_gene: TRBV7-9
d_gene: TRBD2
CDR3nt: TGTGCCAGCAGCTCTTTACAGGGCCCACCTAGCGGGAGCCGCTACGAGCAGTACTTC
CDR3aa: CASSSLQGPPSGSRYEQYF

abundance: .
j_gene: TRBJ2-2
v_gene: TRBV5-6
d_gene: .
CDR3nt: TGTGCCAGCAGTAGCCTTCAGGAGGGGGCCGGGGAGCTGTTTTTT
CDR3aa: CASSSLQEGAGELFF

abundance: once
j_gene: TRBJ2-7
v_gene: TRBV7-9
d_gene: .
CDR3nt: TGTGCCAGCAGCTTGGACTGGGGACCCTCCTACGAGCAGTACTTC
CDR3aa: CASSLDWGPSYEQYF

abundance: .
j_gene: TRBJ2-3
v_gene: TRBV11-2
d_gene: .
CDR3nt: TGTGCCAGCAGCTTTAGGGCTGGGGGAAACACAGATACGCAGTATTTT
CDR3aa: CASSFRAGGNTDTQYF

abundance: .
j_gene: TRBJ2-2
v_gene: TRBV28
d_gene: .
CDR3nt: TGTGCCAGCAGTTTTGGTCCGGGCGGGGAGCTGTTTTTT
CDR3aa: CASSFGPGGELFF

abundance: few
j_gene: TRBJ1-1
v_gene: TRBV18
d_gene: .
CDR3nt: TGTGCCAGCTCTGGACGGAACACTGAAGCTTTCTTT
CDR3aa: CASSGRNTEAFF

abundance: few
j_gene: TRBJ1-4
v_gene: TRBV7-9
d_gene: .
CDR3nt: TGTGCCAGCAGTCGGGGTCGGGAGAATGAAAAACTGTTTTTT
CDR3aa: CASSRGRENEKLFF

abundance: .
j_gene: TRBJ2-1
v_gene: TRBV28
d_gene: TRBD2
CDR3nt: TGTGCCAGCAGTATGGGACTAGCGGGTTATGAGCAGTTCTTC
CDR3aa: CASSMGLAGYEQFF

abundance: .
j_gene: TRBJ2-6
v_gene: TRBV28
d_gene: .
CDR3nt: TGTGCCAGCAGTTTTCCCACGGGAAAGTCCTCTGGGGCCAACGTCCTGACTTTC
CDR3aa: CASSFPTGKSSGANVLTF

abundance: .
j_gene: TRBJ1-4
v_gene: TRBV5-5
d_gene: .
CDR3nt: TGTGCCAGCAGCTTGACAGGGACAAATGAAAAACTGTTTTTT
CDR3aa: CASSLTGTNEKLFF

abundance: .
j_gene: TRBJ2-7
v_gene: TRBV28
d_gene: TRBD2
CDR3nt: TGTGCCACCCTTGAGGGAGGGAGCTCCTACGAGCAGTACTTC
CDR3aa: CATLEGGSSYEQYF

abundance: .
j_gene: TRBJ2-7
v_gene: TRBV19
d_gene: TRBD1
CDR3nt: TGTGCCAGTAGTACGCGACAGGGGGCAGAGACCGAGCAGTACTTC
CDR3aa: CASSTRQGAETEQYF

abundance: few
j_gene: TRBJ1-2
v_gene: TRBV7-6
d_gene: .
CDR3nt: TGTGCCAGCAGCTTTAGTAGGGGCCGGGGTGGCTACACCTTC
CDR3aa: CASSFSRGRGGYTF

abundance: .
j_gene: TRBJ1-2
v_gene: TRBV30
d_gene: .
CDR3nt: TGTGCCTGGAGCGACTATGGGGACGGCTACACCTTC
CDR3aa: CAWSDYGDGYTF

abundance: once
j_gene: TRBJ2-4
v_gene: TRBV28
d_gene: .
CDR3nt: TGTGCCAGCAGTTTTCAGCGGGTAGCCAAAAACATTCAGTACTTC
CDR3aa: CASSFQRVAKNIQYF

abundance: .
j_gene: TRBJ1-2
v_gene: TRBV6-6
d_gene: TRBD1
CDR3nt: TGTGCCAGCAGGGGGACAGGGTTTAACTATGGCTACACCTTC
CDR3aa: CASRGTGFNYGYTF

abundance: .
j_gene: TRBJ2-3
v_gene: TRBV5-6
d_gene: TRBD2
CDR3nt: TGTGCCAGCAGCTTGGATTCTAGCGGGAGTACAGATACGCAGTATTTT
CDR3aa: CASSLDSSGSTDTQYF

abundance: once
j_gene: TRBJ1-2
v_gene: TRBV9
d_gene: .
CDR3nt: TGTGCCAGCAGCTCGACACTTAACTATGGCTACACCTTC
CDR3aa: CASSSTLNYGYTF

abundance: .
j_gene: TRBJ2-5
v_gene: TRBV7-3
d_gene: .
CDR3nt: TGTGCCAGCAGCTTAATGGTTCAAGAGACCCAGTACTTC
CDR3aa: CASSLMVQETQYF

abundance: .
j_gene: TRBJ1-5
v_gene: TRBV5-1
d_gene: TRBD1
CDR3nt: TGCGCCAGCAGCTTGGGAGGGGGCAGTCAGCCCCAGCATTTT
CDR3aa: CASSLGGGSQPQHF

abundance: .
j_gene: TRBJ2-3
v_gene: TRBV10-2
d_gene: .
CDR3nt: TGCGCCAGCAGTTCCCTTACCTTTCGGGGCACAGATACGCAGTATTTT
CDR3aa: CASSSLTFRGTDTQYF

abundance: .
j_gene: TRBJ1-3
v_gene: TRBV7-6
d_gene: .
CDR3nt: TGTGCCAGCAGCTTAACAACCCTAAGGGCTGGAAACACCATATATTTT
CDR3aa: CASSLTTLRAGNTIYF

abundance: .
j_gene: TRBJ2-2
v_gene: TRBV14
d_gene: .
CDR3nt: TGTGCCAGCAGCCAAGGATCCCAAGCCGGGGAGCTGTTTTTT
CDR3aa: CASSQGSQAGELFF

abundance: .
j_gene: TRBJ2-2
v_gene: TRBV28
d_gene: .
CDR3nt: TGTGCCAGCACTATATGGGGGCGGGAGAACACCGGGGAGCTGTTTTTT
CDR3aa: CASTIWGRENTGELFF

abundance: .
j_gene: TRBJ1-2
v_gene: TRBV6-5
d_gene: TRBD1
CDR3nt: TGTGCCAGCAGTTGGGGGACAGACTATGGCTACACCTTC
CDR3aa: CASSWGTDYGYTF

abundance: .
j_gene: TRBJ2-7
v_gene: TRBV19
d_gene: TRBD1
CDR3nt: TGTGCCAGTAGCGGAGGACAGGGCCCCATGTACGAGCAGTACTTC
CDR3aa: CASSGGQGPMYEQYF

abundance: .
j_gene: TRBJ2-2
v_gene: TRBV6-5
d_gene: .
CDR3nt: TGTGCCAGCAGTTACTCGGTCACCGGGGAGCTGTTTTTT
CDR3aa: CASSYSVTGELFF

abundance: .
j_gene: TRBJ1-1
v_gene: TRBV19
d_gene: .
CDR3nt: TGTGCCAGTAGTGTGTCCCACGAAGCTTTCTTT
CDR3aa: CASSVSHEAFF

abundance: .
j_gene: TRBJ2-7
v_gene: TRBV7-8
d_gene: .
CDR3nt: TGTGCCAGCAGCTTAGCGCCATCGGGAGCTTACGAGCAGTACTTC
CDR3aa: CASSLAPSGAYEQYF

abundance: .
j_gene: TRBJ2-3
v_gene: TRBV27
d_gene: .
CDR3nt: TGTGCCAGCAGTTCCGGCTGGGCCAGCACAGATACGCAGTATTTT
CDR3aa: CASSSGWASTDTQYF

abundance: .
j_gene: TRBJ2-5
v_gene: TRBV6-5
d_gene: .
CDR3nt: TGTGCCAGCAGTTACTCGGACTCCCAAGAGACCCAGTACTTC
CDR3aa: CASSYSDSQETQYF

abundance: .
j_gene: TRBJ1-4
v_gene: TRBV28
d_gene: .
CDR3nt: TGTGCCAGCAGTTTAGGGGGACCTGCAACTAATGAAAAACTGTTTTTT
CDR3aa: CASSLGGPATNEKLFF

abundance: .
j_gene: TRBJ1-1
v_gene: TRBV5-6
d_gene: .
CDR3nt: TGTGCCAGCAGCCAACATATCATCCGGGGGGGAGCTTTCTTT
CDR3aa: CASSQHIIRGGAFF

abundance: once
j_gene: TRBJ1-1
v_gene: TRBV27
d_gene: .
CDR3nt: TGTGCCAGCAGTTTCCGACGGTTGAACACTGAAGCTTTCTTT
CDR3aa: CASSFRRLNTEAFF

abundance: .
j_gene: TRBJ1-3
v_gene: TRBV9
d_gene: .
CDR3nt: TGTGCCAGCAGCGTTGGGCCGGGGGGTACTGGAAACACCATATATTTT
CDR3aa: CASSVGPGGTGNTIYF

abundance: .
j_gene: TRBJ1-1
v_gene: TRBV6-1
d_gene: .
CDR3nt: TGTGCCAGCAGTGATCCTTTGCGGGGGCTGAGGGAGTTTGCTTTCTTT
CDR3aa: CASSDPLRGLREFAFF

abundance: .
j_gene: TRBJ2-3
v_gene: TRBV5-4
d_gene: .
CDR3nt: TGTGCCAGCAGCTTGAAGCCCACCACAGATACGCAGTATTTT
CDR3aa: CASSLKPTTDTQYF